This record concerns one T cell receptor (beta chain) sequence. TCRdb fed the RACE reads into MiXCR, producing one record per CDR3 protein. The sample comprises roughly 200,000 distinct CDR3 sequences, 20% to 25% of which are singletons, and under 7.5% rests with the top ten. This entry belongs to a study of human T cells and chemical hapten exposure. Germline assignment: CDR1 KGHSH and CDR2 LQKENI. This CDR3 is built from 19 residues. Trimming took 5 bases from V and 5 from J; bases not matched to a gene: 21. Described time point: patch test 1, 2 weeks after DPC sensitization. Treatment in this sample: therapeutic diphenylcyclopropenone sensitization with weekly scalp DPC. Unfractionated whole blood was the source of the extracted total RNA.

Sequenced material: whole blood, taken in connection with sensitization to the hapten diphenylcyclopropenone (DPC). The TCR originated in a woman in her 50s with alopecia areata. Some clones in this sample may be carry-over from other donors' samples. The V and J genes are TRBV18 and TRBJ2-5, with TRBD1 matching over 9 bases. The CDR3 DNA sequence: TGTGCCAGCTCATCAGAAACGGGACAGGGTTTGTTCGGCGGCGAGACCCAGTACTTC. Its translation is CASSSETGQGLFGGETQYF.